This T cell receptor beta chain was documented in a study of CD8 T cells in Susac syndrome. Random-hexamer reverse transcription was applied to about 0.45 to 1 ug RNA. TCR beta CDR3 was amplified by immunoSEQ multiplex PCR. This amplification extended across 54 Vbeta and 13 Jbeta segments. TCRdb re-derived calls from the immunoSEQ multiplex PCR reads in MiXCR, one entry per CDR3 protein. Among around 170,000 distinct CDR3 sequences, roughly 96% were seen once, and the ten largest hold around 0.15%. The length of the CDR3 is 17 residues. V trimming: 5 bases; J trimming: 4 bases; junction bases outside the gene matches: 12.

This TCR derives from a human donor with multiple sclerosis. Sequencing input: CD8+ T cells from PBMCs. The rearrangement uses TRBV12-3 or TRBV12-4 and TRBJ1-5, with TRBD1 matching over 9 bases. CDR3 DNA: TGTGCCAGCAGTACAAGGGGACAGGGTAAGGGAAATCAGCCCCAGCATTTT. Protein product: CASSTRGQGKGNQPQHF.